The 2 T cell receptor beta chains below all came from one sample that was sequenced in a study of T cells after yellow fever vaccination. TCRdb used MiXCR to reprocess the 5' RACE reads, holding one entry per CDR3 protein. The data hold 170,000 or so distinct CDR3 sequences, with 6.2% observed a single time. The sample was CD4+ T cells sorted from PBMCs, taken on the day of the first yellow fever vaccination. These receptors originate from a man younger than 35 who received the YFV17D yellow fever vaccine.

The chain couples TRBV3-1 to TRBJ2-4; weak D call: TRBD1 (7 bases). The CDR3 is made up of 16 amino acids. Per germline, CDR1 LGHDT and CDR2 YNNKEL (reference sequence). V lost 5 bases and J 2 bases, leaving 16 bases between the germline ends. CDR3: CASSTSRTGTKNIQYF. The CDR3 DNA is TGTGCCAGCAGCACTAGCCGGACAGGTACCAAAAACATTCAGTACTTC.

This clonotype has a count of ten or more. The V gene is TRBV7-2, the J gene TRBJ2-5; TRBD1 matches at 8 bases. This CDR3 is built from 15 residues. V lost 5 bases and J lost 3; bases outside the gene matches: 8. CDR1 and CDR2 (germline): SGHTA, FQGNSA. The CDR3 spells CASSLRTGREETQYF. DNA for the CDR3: TGTGCCAGCAGCCTCCGGACAGGGCGGGAAGAGACCCAGTACTTC.